The rows below give T cell receptor beta chains drawn from one sample of a study of long-term antiretroviral therapy in people with HIV. Sequencing was performed with immunoSEQ multiplex PCR; in TCRdb, only in-frame clones are kept and a portion is missing. The profile shows about 31,000 clones, approximately 85% of them singletons. The sample here was unsorted PBMCs, taken 0.8 years before starting antiretroviral therapy. Source of these receptors: a man between 18 and 35 years old with HIV. The CDR3 runs from the conserved cysteine through the conserved F or W. A D gene is named only where the DNA matches it firmly. Clone size, where shown, is once, few, many, or a class for clones that have expanded.

d_gene: -
v_gene: TRBV7-3
abundance: -
j_gene: TRBJ2-1
CDR3nt: TGTGCCAGCAGCTTCGATCTACTAGCACCGAGCTCCTACAATGAGCAGTTCTTC
CDR3aa: CASSFDLLAPSSYNEQFF

d_gene: TRBD2
v_gene: TRBV15
abundance: -
j_gene: TRBJ2-7
CDR3nt: TGTGCCACCAGCAGGCCCTGGACTAGCCTGACTATTGAGCAGTACTTC
CDR3aa: CATSRPWTSLTIEQYF

d_gene: -
v_gene: TRBV13
abundance: -
j_gene: TRBJ1-1
CDR3nt: TGTGCCAGCAGCTTACGAGGGGACACTGAAGCTTTCTTT
CDR3aa: CASSLRGDTEAFF

d_gene: TRBD2
v_gene: TRBV7-9
abundance: -
j_gene: TRBJ2-1
CDR3nt: TGTGCCAGCGCACCTCGGACTAGCGGTCTTTGGGATGAGCAGTTCTTC
CDR3aa: CASAPRTSGLWDEQFF

d_gene: TRBD1
v_gene: TRBV7-9
abundance: -
j_gene: TRBJ1-2
CDR3nt: TGTGCCAGCAGCGGCCGGACAGGGTCGGCCTATGGCTACACCTTC
CDR3aa: CASSGRTGSAYGYTF

d_gene: -
v_gene: TRBV2
abundance: -
j_gene: TRBJ2-7
CDR3nt: TGTGCCAGCAGTGAACAGGGATACGAGCAGTACTTC
CDR3aa: CASSEQGYEQYF

d_gene: TRBD2
v_gene: TRBV5-5
abundance: -
j_gene: TRBJ2-1
CDR3nt: TGTGCCAGCACCCACGGGGAGGGTCTCCGAGGGTTCTTC
CDR3aa: CASTHGEGLRGFF

d_gene: -
v_gene: TRBV5-1
abundance: -
j_gene: TRBJ2-1
CDR3nt: TGCGCCAGCAGCCCCCGCATGGGGTCTAATGAGCAGTTCTTC
CDR3aa: CASSPRMGSNEQFF

d_gene: -
v_gene: TRBV5-6
abundance: -
j_gene: TRBJ1-2
CDR3nt: TGTGCCAGCAGCATGACAGACTATGGCTACACCTTC
CDR3aa: CASSMTDYGYTF

d_gene: -
v_gene: TRBV6-6
abundance: -
j_gene: TRBJ1-5
CDR3nt: TGTGCCAGCAGTTACCGCGGGCTTTCCCAGCATTTT
CDR3aa: CASSYRGLSQHF

d_gene: -
v_gene: TRBV30
abundance: -
j_gene: TRBJ1-2
CDR3nt: TGTGCCTGGAGTGTTTGCAGGCCTACCTATGGCTACACCTTC
CDR3aa: CAWSVCRPTYGYTF

d_gene: TRBD1
v_gene: TRBV5-4
abundance: -
j_gene: TRBJ1-5
CDR3nt: TGTGCCAGCAGCTTGGGGGGACAGGGTGGGGATCAGCCCCAGCATTTT
CDR3aa: CASSLGGQGGDQPQHF

d_gene: -
v_gene: TRBV5-1
abundance: -
j_gene: TRBJ2-5
CDR3nt: TGCGCCAGCAGCTTGAACATAGACGGGGGTGAGACCCAGTACTTC
CDR3aa: CASSLNIDGGETQYF

d_gene: -
v_gene: TRBV4-3
abundance: -
j_gene: TRBJ2-3
CDR3nt: TGCGCCAGCAGCCAAGAAAGTGTGGGCGGGAGCACAGATACGCAGTATTTT
CDR3aa: CASSQESVGGSTDTQYF

d_gene: TRBD2
v_gene: TRBV7-9
abundance: -
j_gene: TRBJ2-3
CDR3nt: TGTGCCAGCAGGCCTGTTCCGACTAGCGGGAGCCCCACAGATACGCAGTATTTT
CDR3aa: CASRPVPTSGSPTDTQYF

d_gene: TRBD1
v_gene: TRBV4-3
abundance: -
j_gene: TRBJ2-4
CDR3nt: TGCGCCAGCAGCCAAGATGGTGCCGGGCAGGGGGCGAACATTCAGTACTTC
CDR3aa: CASSQDGAGQGANIQYF

d_gene: TRBD2
v_gene: TRBV7-9
abundance: -
j_gene: TRBJ2-7
CDR3nt: TGTGCCAGCAGCTTACGGACTAGCGGGAGGGCCTACGAGCAGTACTTC
CDR3aa: CASSLRTSGRAYEQYF

d_gene: -
v_gene: TRBV7-2
abundance: once
j_gene: TRBJ2-5
CDR3nt: TGTGCCAGCAGCTTAGCTAAATTGACGAACTTAGGGGAGACCCAGTACTTC
CDR3aa: CASSLAKLTNLGETQYF

d_gene: TRBD2
v_gene: TRBV11-2
abundance: -
j_gene: TRBJ2-2
CDR3nt: TGTGCCAGCAGCTTGGGACGAGCGGGAGTCACCGGGGAGCTGTTTTTT
CDR3aa: CASSLGRAGVTGELFF

d_gene: -
v_gene: TRBV5-6
abundance: -
j_gene: TRBJ2-7
CDR3nt: TGTGCCAGCAGTGGGACGGCAGCCTACGAGCAGTACTTC
CDR3aa: CASSGTAAYEQYF

d_gene: TRBD1
v_gene: TRBV19
abundance: -
j_gene: TRBJ1-1
CDR3nt: TGTGCCAGTACCGGGGACAGGGTGAACACTGAAGCTTTCTTT
CDR3aa: CASTGDRVNTEAFF

d_gene: -
v_gene: TRBV4-1
abundance: -
j_gene: TRBJ1-1
CDR3nt: TGCGCCAGCAGCCAAGAGGGGGGACGGTGGAACACTGAAGCTTTCTTT
CDR3aa: CASSQEGGRWNTEAFF

d_gene: -
v_gene: TRBV14
abundance: -
j_gene: TRBJ1-2
CDR3nt: TGTGCCAGCAGCCATTCACAGTCTTATGGCTACACCTTC
CDR3aa: CASSHSQSYGYTF

d_gene: -
v_gene: TRBV11-3
abundance: once
j_gene: TRBJ2-7
CDR3nt: TGTGCCAGCAGCTTAGACTCTGGTTGGGGTAGGTCCTACGAGCAGTACTTC
CDR3aa: CASSLDSGWGRSYEQYF

d_gene: TRBD1
v_gene: TRBV19
abundance: -
j_gene: TRBJ1-5
CDR3nt: TGTGCCAGTAGTATGTTCCAGGGGGCGAATCAGCCCCAGCATTTT
CDR3aa: CASSMFQGANQPQHF

d_gene: -
v_gene: TRBV19
abundance: -
j_gene: TRBJ2-1
CDR3nt: TGTGCCACCGCCGGGACTGGCTACAATGAGCAGTTCTTC
CDR3aa: CATAGTGYNEQFF

d_gene: -
v_gene: TRBV19
abundance: -
j_gene: TRBJ2-5
CDR3nt: TGTGCCAGTAGTATTTATGGGGGGGCCGGGACAGCCACGCGGGAGACCCAGTACTTC
CDR3aa: CASSIYGGAGTATRETQYF

d_gene: -
v_gene: TRBV4-3
abundance: -
j_gene: TRBJ2-1
CDR3nt: TGCGCCAGCAGCCAAACAAACAATGAGCAGTTCTTC
CDR3aa: CASSQTNNEQFF

d_gene: TRBD1
v_gene: TRBV7-9
abundance: -
j_gene: TRBJ1-2
CDR3nt: TGTGCCAGCAGCAAACGGGACAGGGGCTATGGCTACACCTTC
CDR3aa: CASSKRDRGYGYTF

d_gene: -
v_gene: TRBV10-3
abundance: -
j_gene: TRBJ2-3
CDR3nt: TGTGCCATCAGTGAGTCAGATGGCGGTCCAGATACGCAGTATTTT
CDR3aa: CAISESDGGPDTQYF

d_gene: -
v_gene: TRBV5-6
abundance: -
j_gene: TRBJ1-6
CDR3nt: TGTGCCAGCAGCCTCGCAAATTCACCCCTCCACTTT
CDR3aa: CASSLANSPLHF

d_gene: -
v_gene: TRBV30
abundance: -
j_gene: TRBJ1-1
CDR3nt: TGTGCCTGGAAGCGGGGTTTTTCTCGAAACGCTCCTGGAGCTTTCTTT
CDR3aa: CAWKRGFSRNAPGAFF

d_gene: -
v_gene: TRBV18
abundance: -
j_gene: TRBJ1-3
CDR3nt: TGTGCCAGCTCACCACTCGGTCACCGCTCTGGAAACACCATATATTTT
CDR3aa: CASSPLGHRSGNTIYF

d_gene: -
v_gene: TRBV14
abundance: -
j_gene: TRBJ2-7
CDR3nt: TGTGCCAGCAGCCAAGATGCAACAACTCACCCCTACGAGCAGTACTTC
CDR3aa: CASSQDATTHPYEQYF

d_gene: -
v_gene: TRBV7-3
abundance: -
j_gene: TRBJ2-7
CDR3nt: TGTGCCAGCAGCTTAAGGCCCCCCCAAGCGGAGGGGTCCGAGCAGTACTTC
CDR3aa: CASSLRPPQAEGSEQYF

d_gene: -
v_gene: TRBV5-6
abundance: -
j_gene: TRBJ2-2
CDR3nt: TGTGCCAGCAGCCGATACCGACAGGCGGGCACCGGGGAGCTGTTTTTT
CDR3aa: CASSRYRQAGTGELFF

d_gene: TRBD1
v_gene: TRBV7-2
abundance: -
j_gene: TRBJ1-3
CDR3nt: TGTGCCAGCAGCTTAGGACAGGGGATAACTGGAAACACCATATATTTT
CDR3aa: CASSLGQGITGNTIYF

d_gene: -
v_gene: TRBV19
abundance: -
j_gene: TRBJ1-5
CDR3nt: TGTGCCAGTATGGGGGGCGACCAGGACCAGCCCCAGCATTTT
CDR3aa: CASMGGDQDQPQHF

d_gene: -
v_gene: TRBV18
abundance: -
j_gene: TRBJ2-5
CDR3nt: TGTGCCAGCTCACCACGAACAACTCGCCAAGAGACCCAGTACTTC
CDR3aa: CASSPRTTRQETQYF

d_gene: -
v_gene: TRBV29-1
abundance: once
j_gene: TRBJ1-2
CDR3nt: TGCAGCGTTTCAGGGGACTATGGCTACACCTTC
CDR3aa: CSVSGDYGYTF

d_gene: -
v_gene: TRBV19
abundance: -
j_gene: TRBJ2-5
CDR3nt: TGTGCCAGTAGTACCGTTGGCTTGAGAGAGACCCAGTACTTC
CDR3aa: CASSTVGLRETQYF

d_gene: TRBD1
v_gene: TRBV29-1
abundance: -
j_gene: TRBJ2-5
CDR3nt: TGCAGCGTGACAGGGAGCCAAGAGACCCAGTACTTC
CDR3aa: CSVTGSQETQYF

d_gene: -
v_gene: TRBV7-9
abundance: few
j_gene: TRBJ1-1
CDR3nt: TGTGCCAGTCGGTCCCCGAACACTGAAGCTTTCTTT
CDR3aa: CASRSPNTEAFF